Listed here is a single TCR beta chain. Its antigen is not known. This record comes from a study of cytomegalovirus exposure and HLA in healthy donors. V lost 4 bases, J lost 4 bases, and 15 bases lay in between. This CDR3 contains 14 residues. The germline V gene has CDR1 SGHKS and CDR2 YYEKEE (reference sequence). Whole-study findings and limits: Reportedly, diagnosis of cytomegalovirus status by the classifier showed high specificity and sensitivity.

PCR employed 60 Vbeta and 13 Jbeta primers. The table came from immunoSEQ multiplex PCR; TCRdb's copy has only in-frame clones and leaves some out. The top ten hold more than 3% of the sample, which has 100,000 to 150,000 clones, about 74% seen once. This chain links TRBV5-5 with TRBJ2-7, with D perhaps matching TRBD2 (5 bases). Input material: PBMCs. The source is a young man in good health and CMV-seronegative. The CDR3 loop is CASSPGNREYEQYF. The CDR3 region has the DNA TGTGCCAGCAGCCCCGGGAATCGCGAGTACGAGCAGTACTTC.